This T cell receptor (beta chain) derives from a study of blood T cell repertoires in COVID-19. Generated by immunoSEQ multiplex PCR, the TCRdb table keeps only in-frame clones and is missing some. In the table there are 97,000 or so clones, over 70% of which are singletons. The receptor was derived from a man aged 55 to 70 with acute or convalescent COVID-19. Material for sequencing was peripheral blood.

The CDR3 DNA reads TGTGCCAGTAGCCCTAGGTGGGGCTACACCTTC. This codes for CASSPRWGYTF. This sequence joins TRBV19 and TRBJ1-2; D not certain. Trimming took 6 bases from V and 8 from J, leaving 10 bases between them. CDR3 length equals 11 residues. Germline loops: CDR1 LNHDA, CDR2 SQIVND (reference sequence).